The 26 T cell receptor beta chains given below trace back to one sample, sequenced in a study of T cell responses to AZD1222 COVID-19 vaccine. Profiled with immunoSEQ multiplex PCR; TCRdb holds only in-frame clones, not every one. The data hold 120,000 or so clones, with 92% observed a single time. The sequences come from peripheral blood, collected on day 0 of AZD1222 vaccination. Receptors were obtained from an adult in good health.

CDR3 sequence reads: CACLPLGLSNYGYTF. Written as DNA, the CDR3 is TGTGCCTGCCTACCACTCGGACTATCTAACTATGGCTACACCTTC. The rearrangement links TRBV30 to TRBJ1-2; D uncertain. The CDR3 totals 15 residues. The germline V gene has CDR1 GTSNPN and CDR2 SVGIG (reference sequence). Trimming stripped 6 bases from V and 0 bases from J, with 17 bases between.

This chain uses TRBV5-1 with TRBJ1-2; 8 positions agree with TRBD1. Germline lookup yields CDR1 SGHRS and CDR2 YFSETQ. J was trimmed by 7 bases and V by 0 bases; bases with no gene match: 8. The CDR3 is made up of 15 amino acids. The CDR3 is CASSLEGQAVVGYTF. The CDR3 coding sequence is TGCGCCAGCAGCTTGGAGGGACAGGCTGTTGTTGGCTACACCTTC.

The chain recombines TRBV28 with TRBJ1-2, with D hard to call. The CDR3 is 13 amino acids. Trimming took off 6 bases at V and 4 bases at J, with 12 bases between the two ends. Per germline, CDR1 MDHEN and CDR2 SYDVKM. As DNA, the CDR3 is TGTGCCAGCAGCCATCAGATTATCTATGGCTACACCTTC. It translates to CASSHQIIYGYTF.

This chain joins TRBV2 and TRBJ2-3, with TRBD2 matching 8 bases. This CDR3 has 16 amino acids. Germline CDR1 and CDR2: SNHLY and FYNNEI. The V and J ends lost 6 bases and 0 bases, in that order; junction bases with no gene match: 8. CDR3 region: CASRRSREASTDTQYF. The CDR3 DNA sequence: TGTGCCAGCAGACGCTCGCGGGAGGCAAGCACAGATACGCAGTATTTT.

V and J are TRBV7-6 and TRBJ2-6; 7 bases fit TRBD1. The length of the CDR3 is 19 residues. V gave up 1 base and J gave up 0 bases; unmatched junction bases: 9. Germline V gene sequence: CDR1 SGHVS, CDR2 FNYEAQ. CDR3 nucleotides: TGTGCCAGCAGCTTAGAGGGGACAGCCATTCCCTCTGGGGCCAACGTCCTGACTTTC. It specifies CASSLEGTAIPSGANVLTF.

To note about this clone: Different DNA sequences within this sample yield the same CDR3. V is TRBV6-5 and J is TRBJ2-1; D might be TRBD2 (5 bases). This CDR3 contains 15 residues. V lost 3 bases, J lost 0 bases, and 9 bases lay in between. CDR1 and CDR2 from the germline V gene are MNHEY and SVGAGI. This CDR3 is CASSYGGSSYNEQFF. The CDR3 nucleotides read TGTGCCAGCAGTTATGGTGGGAGCTCCTACAATGAGCAGTTCTTC.

This clone was recorded once. The chain has TRBV7-8 and TRBJ1-1; 12 bases agree with TRBD1. V lost 6 bases to trimming and J lost 4 bases; unmatched junction nucleotides: 12. The CDR3 loop spans 17 amino acids. In germline, CDR1 is SGHVS, CDR2 FQNEAQ. CDR3 sequence: CASRPTPGQGAGTEAFF. In nucleotides, the CDR3 is TGTGCCAGCAGGCCAACACCGGGACAGGGGGCGGGCACTGAAGCTTTCTTT.

The gene calls are TRBV18 and TRBJ1-2; D is unclear. The CDR3 has 15 residues. Germline V gives CDR1 KGHSH, CDR2 LQKENI. V gave up 3 bases and J gave up 4 bases, with 15 bases separating them. CDR3 sequence reads: CASSPGQVFFYGYTF. The CDR3 coding sequence is TGTGCCAGCTCACCTGGGCAGGTATTTTTCTATGGCTACACCTTC.

This clone occurred once. The genes are TRBV19 and TRBJ2-1, with D unresolved. V was trimmed by 6 bases and J by 0 bases, leaving 12 bases between them. The CDR3 is 15 residues long. CDR1 and CDR2 from the germline V gene are LNHDA and SQIVND (reference sequence). In DNA, the CDR3 is TGTGCCAGTAGGGACCCCGGTAGCTCCTACAATGAGCAGTTCTTC. This sequence encodes CASRDPGSSYNEQFF.

V and J are TRBV3-1 (or the pseudogene TRBV3-2) and TRBJ2-2, with TRBD2 matching over 9 bases. This CDR3 has 16 residues. V lost 7 bases, J lost 1 base, and 7 bases stayed unmatched. CDR1 and CDR2 from the germline V gene are LGHDT and YNNKEL (reference sequence). The CDR3, as DNA: TGTGCCAGCATGATCAGCGGGAGGAGGAACACCGGGGAGCTGTTTTTT. Its protein product is CASMISGRRNTGELFF.

The rearrangement uses TRBV3-1 (or the pseudogene TRBV3-2) and TRBJ1-1, with D tentatively TRBD1 (5 bases). Trimming shortened V by 3 bases and J by 5 bases, and 13 bases separated the two germline ends. CDR3 length: 14 residues. Germline CDR1 and CDR2: LGHDT and YNNKEL (reference sequence). The DNA of the CDR3 is TGTGCCAGCAGCCATGTTGGGGGTGGTACTGAAGCTTTCTTT. It codes for CASSHVGGGTEAFF.

This clone was recorded only once. The chain links TRBV2 to TRBJ1-6; 11 nucleotides agree with TRBD1. V gave up 10 bases and J gave up 10 bases; unmatched junction bases: 12. Per germline, CDR1 SNHLY and CDR2 FYNNEI. CDR3 size: 15 residues. CDR3 residues: CATAESGTGGSPLHF. DNA for the CDR3: TGTGCCACCGCTGAATCCGGGACAGGGGGATCACCCCTCCACTTT. Full variable domain (outside the CDR3, taken from reference TRBV2 and TRBJ1-6): EPEVTQTPSHQVTQMGQEVILRCVPISNHLYFYWYRQILGQKVEFLVSFYNNEISEKSEIFDDQFSVERPDGSNFTLKIRSTKLEDSAMYFCATAESGTGGSPLHFGNGTRLTVT.

J is TRBJ2-5 and V is TRBV7-9; D is uncertain. This CDR3 has 11 residues. V was pared by 6 bases and J by 5 bases, with 7 bases between. CDR1 is SEHNR, CDR2 FQNEAQ, per germline (reference sequence). The CDR3 DNA sequence: TGTGCCAGCAGTTTCGGGGAGACCCAGTACTTC. Amino acids: CASSFGETQYF.

This chain connects TRBV19 to TRBJ2-7, with D possibly matching TRBD2 (5 bases). V lost 3 bases and J 2 bases, leaving 8 bases between the germline ends. The germline CDR1 and CDR2 sequences are LNHDA and SQIVND (reference sequence). The CDR3 runs to 13 residues. The CDR3 loop is CASSIGRTYEQYF. The CDR3 region has the DNA TGTGCCAGTAGTATTGGGAGAACCTACGAGCAGTACTTC.

The V call is TRBV18, the J call TRBJ2-3, with 10 bases lining up with TRBD2. Unmatched junction bases numbered 6, after V lost 6 bases and J lost 3 bases. The CDR3 spans 15 residues. Germline lookup yields CDR1 KGHSH and CDR2 LQKENI. DNA for the CDR3: TGTGCCAGCTCCCCCCAGCGGGAGGGTACAGATACGCAGTATTTT. It codes for CASSPQREGTDTQYF.

This chain joins TRBV19 and TRBJ2-4, with D perhaps matching TRBD2 (6 bases). Germline values: CDR1 LNHDA, CDR2 SQIVND (reference sequence). Trimming removed 6 bases from V and 2 bases from J, with 20 bases in between. The CDR3 length is 17 residues. CDR3 nucleotide sequence: TGTGCCAGTAGACAGTATACGGGGGAGTCAACCAAAAACATTCAGTACTTC. Translation gives CASRQYTGESTKNIQYF.

This clone has just one count. The CDR3 region has the DNA TGCGCCAGCAGTCAACGGAGAGGGGTAAAATTTGAAGCTTTCTTT. Protein product: CASSQRRGVKFEAFF. This rearrangement joins TRBV23-1 to TRBJ1-1; perhaps TRBD1 as D (5 bases). TRBV23-1 counts as an open reading frame of uncertain function. The CDR3 has 15 residues. V lost 2 bases and J lost 7, with 17 bases in between.

The gene calls are TRBV18 and TRBJ2-7; TRBD2 aligns across 14 bases. Germline V lookup: CDR1 KGHSH, CDR2 LQKENI. The junction had 2 bases not matched to a gene; V was cut back by 3 bases and J by 1 base. The CDR3 is made up of 16 amino acids. CDR3 sequence reads: CASSPGTSGGSYEQYF. Written as DNA, the CDR3 is TGTGCCAGCTCACCCGGGACTAGCGGGGGATCCTACGAGCAGTACTTC.

V usage is TRBV27 and J usage is TRBJ2-1; TRBD1 matches at 7 bases. From germline, CDR1 is MNHEY and CDR2 SMNVEV (reference sequence). The CDR3 contains 13 residues. With 3 bases clipped from V and 15 bases from J, the junction kept 11 bases outside the gene matches. CDR3 protein: CASSFNRGPLRFF. CDR3 DNA: TGTGCCAGCAGTTTTAACAGGGGCCCCCTCCGGTTCTTC.

This clone was counted only a few times. This chain uses TRBV5-1 with TRBJ1-3; D is ambiguous. This CDR3 has 14 residues. Germline CDR1 and CDR2: SGHRS and YFSETQ. V was trimmed by 5 bases and J by 1 base, leaving 10 bases between them. The CDR3 nucleotides read TGCGCCAGCAGTCTGTGGGGTTCTGGAAACACCATATATTTT. Amino acid sequence: CASSLWGSGNTIYF.

The genes are TRBV28 and TRBJ1-2; D is unresolved. This CDR3 has 12 amino acids. The V and J ends lost 5 bases and 3 bases respectively, with 7 bases between them. Germline V gene lookup returns CDR1 MDHEN and CDR2 SYDVKM. In nucleotides, the CDR3 is TGTGCCAGCAGTCCGGGGTACTATGGCTACACCTTC. Translating gives CASSPGYYGYTF.

This chain connects TRBV18 to TRBJ2-3, with TRBD2 matching 8 bases. This CDR3 comprises 16 residues. The ends lost 1 base at V and 1 base at J; junction bases unmatched: 4. Germline V lookup: CDR1 KGHSH, CDR2 LQKENI. CDR3 sequence: CASSPRTGGRTDTQYF. The CDR3 DNA reads TGTGCCAGCTCACCACGAACGGGGGGGCGCACAGATACGCAGTATTTT. Full variable domain (remainder filled in from reference TRBV18 and TRBJ2-3): NAGVMQNPRHLVRRRGQEARLRCSPMKGHSHVYWYRQLPEEGLKFMVYLQKENIIDESGMPKERFSAEFPKEGPSILRIQQVVRGDSAAYFCASSPRTGGRTDTQYFGPGTRLTVL.

The chain combines TRBV6-5 with TRBJ1-5; D is perhaps TRBD1 (5 bases). V was trimmed by 5 bases and J by 2 bases, leaving 13 bases between them. This CDR3 has 15 residues. Germline V gene sequence: CDR1 MNHEY, CDR2 SVGAGI. CDR3 amino acids: CASSKSGGGNQPQHF. The CDR3 DNA reads TGTGCCAGCAGTAAGTCGGGGGGGGGCAATCAGCCCCAGCATTTT.

The chain has TRBV19 and TRBJ2-1; 12 bases match TRBD2. The CDR3 has 15 amino acids. Germline loops: CDR1 LNHDA, CDR2 SQIVND (reference sequence). With V trimmed by 4 bases and J by 13 bases, 11 bases remained unmatched. Here the CDR3 reads CASSTTPGLAGTQFF. The DNA for the CDR3 is TGTGCCAGTAGTACAACTCCGGGACTAGCGGGTACTCAGTTCTTC.

The DNA of the CDR3 is TGTGCCAGCGGCCCGACAGGGGACAATCAGCCCCAGCATTTT. It yields the protein CASGPTGDNQPQHF. The V gene is TRBV7-2, the J gene TRBJ1-5; 8 bases are shared with TRBD1. From germline, CDR1 is SGHTA and CDR2 FQGNSA. The V and J ends lost 8 bases and 3 bases, in that order; junction bases with no gene match: 6. There are 14 residues in the CDR3.

The chain joins TRBV7-3 to TRBJ2-1, with 7 bases matching TRBD2. With V trimmed by 2 bases and J by 2 bases, 3 bases remained unmatched. This CDR3 comprises 15 residues. Germline V CDR1 and CDR2: SGHTA, FQGTGA. The CDR3: CASSLGTNPYNEQFF. CDR3 DNA sequence: TGTGCCAGCAGCTTAGGGACTAACCCCTACAATGAGCAGTTCTTC.